Listed below are T cell receptor beta chains from one sample, sequenced in a study of CD8+ T cells in alopecia areata. Sequencing was performed with immunoSEQ multiplex PCR; in TCRdb, only in-frame clones are kept and a portion is missing. The repertoire includes around 100,000 clones, around 86% of them detected once, and around 10% sits in the top ten. The sample here was CD8+ T cells sorted from blood, taken around week 31, from a patient treated with tofacitinib. All receptors derive from a human donor with alopecia areata. CDR3s include the opening cysteine and the closing phenylalanine or tryptophan. D genes are given only for firm matches. Clone size is shown for a subset of rows, as once, few, many or a class of expanded clone.

TRBJ2-1,TRBV14,.,.,TGTGCCAGCAGCCAAGACTGGGCCCAAGAGCAGTTCTTC,CASSQDWAQEQFF
TRBJ2-5,TRBV27,.,.,TGTGCCAGCAGTTTATCTGGCGCTTGGGGGGAGACCCAGTACTTC,CASSLSGAWGETQYF
TRBJ2-2,TRBV10-3,once,.,TGTGCCATCAGGGACCTACAGAGGTTCGCACCCGGGGAGCTGTTTTTT,CAIRDLQRFAPGELFF
TRBJ2-1,TRBV19,.,.,TGTGCCAGTAGTATCGGGACCTCCTACAATGAGCAGTTCTTC,CASSIGTSYNEQFF
TRBJ2-1,TRBV23-1,.,TRBD2,TGCGCCAGCAGTCAATCGAGGCAGGGAGGGTCCTACAATGAGCAGTTCTTC,CASSQSRQGGSYNEQFF
TRBJ2-3,TRBV18,once,.,TGTGCCAGCTCGCACCGGAGAGGGGGTAGTACAGATACGCAGTATTTT,CASSHRRGGSTDTQYF
TRBJ1-2,TRBV5-1,once,.,TGCGCCAGCACCGACACGGGGGCTAACTATGGCTACACCTTC,CASTDTGANYGYTF
TRBJ1-2,TRBV5-1,.,TRBD1,TGCGCCAGCAGCGGGGGACAGGGGCCAAACTATGGCTACACCTTC,CASSGGQGPNYGYTF
TRBJ1-1,TRBV29-1,.,.,TGCAGCGTTGAAGAAAGGGGGGTGCCATTTGAAGCTTTCTTT,CSVEERGVPFEAFF
TRBJ2-1,TRBV9,.,TRBD2,TGTGCCAGCAGCGTAGTAGCGGGTGGGACCTACAATGAGCAGTTCTTC,CASSVVAGGTYNEQFF
TRBJ1-2,TRBV7-9,.,.,TGTGCCGGCTCAGGACGGGACTATGGCTACACCTTC,CAGSGRDYGYTF
TRBJ1-5,TRBV27,.,.,TGTGCCAGCAGCCTCGATCGTTATCAGCCCCAGCATTTT,CASSLDRYQPQHF
TRBJ1-1,TRBV29-1,.,.,TGCAGCGGCTCCGGGAACAGTGAAGCTTTCTTT,CSGSGNSEAFF
TRBJ1-2,TRBV5-8,.,TRBD1,TGTGCCAGCAGCTTCCGCGACAGGGGAGGTAACTATGGCTACACCTTC,CASSFRDRGGNYGYTF
TRBJ1-6,TRBV27,few,.,TGTGCCAGCAGTTTGGAAGTTTCTTCGCCCCTCCACTTT,CASSLEVSSPLHF
TRBJ2-2,TRBV11-2,.,.,TGTGCCAGCAGGGACACAGGGTTTAGCACCGGGGAGCTGTTTTTT,CASRDTGFSTGELFF
TRBJ1-3,TRBV7-9,.,TRBD1,TGTGCCAGCAGCTTAGTCGAAGGGACAGGACTCTCTGGAAACACCATATATTTT,CASSLVEGTGLSGNTIYF
TRBJ2-1,TRBV5-1,.,.,TGCGCCAGCAGGGCTAGCGAGAGGGGTGAGCAGTTCTTC,CASRASERGEQFF
TRBJ2-5,TRBV18,.,.,TGTGCCAGCTCCATGCTGGATCAGGGATTCCGGGAGACCCAGTACTTC,CASSMLDQGFRETQYF
TRBJ1-5,TRBV19,.,.,TGTGCCAGTACCTTAAGGACGGCCCGGCAGCCCCAGCATTTT,CASTLRTARQPQHF
TRBJ2-3,TRBV13,once,.,TGTGCCAGCAGCTCCAACCTAGCGACAGATACGCAGTATTTT,CASSSNLATDTQYF
TRBJ2-1,TRBV5-1,.,.,TGCGCCAGCAGCTTGGAACGGGGGACACTAGATGAGCAGTTCTTC,CASSLERGTLDEQFF
TRBJ2-7,TRBV27,.,TRBD2,TGTGCCAGCAGTTCACCCTCCGGGACTAGCGGCTCCTACGAGCAGTACTTC,CASSSPSGTSGSYEQYF
TRBJ2-5,TRBV19,few,TRBD2,TGTGCCAGTAGTTCGCGCGGGAGGGCGGGGATAGAGACCCAGTACTTC,CASSSRGRAGIETQYF
TRBJ2-2,TRBV27,.,TRBD2,TGTGCCAGCAGTTTAAGTGTGCCTAGCGGGGTGCCCGGGGAGCTGTTTTTT,CASSLSVPSGVPGELFF
TRBJ2-2,TRBV10-1,.,TRBD1,TGCGCCAGCAGTAACCGGGACAGGGGGACCGGGGAGCTGTTTTTT,CASSNRDRGTGELFF
TRBJ1-6,TRBV2,few,.,TGTGCCAGCAAGAGGGATTGGGGTTCACCCCTCCACTTT,CASKRDWGSPLHF
TRBJ2-3,TRBV19,once,.,TGTGCCAGTAGTATGATTCCGGGACAAGGGCACACAGATACGCAGTATTTT,CASSMIPGQGHTDTQYF
TRBJ1-1,TRBV28,once,.,TGTGCCAGCAGCTTCCCCTACAGTGAAGCTTTCTTT,CASSFPYSEAFF
TRBJ2-1,TRBV27,.,TRBD2,TGTGCCAGCAGTTTTAGCGGGAGGAACAATGAGCAGTTCTTC,CASSFSGRNNEQFF
TRBJ1-5,TRBV29-1,.,.,TGCAGCGTTGTCGGCACAGGGATAACTGGGACCCAGCATTTT,CSVVGTGITGTQHF
TRBJ2-1,TRBV6-5,.,.,TGTGCCAGCAGTTCCAGTGGAGGCTATGAGCAGTTCTTC,CASSSSGGYEQFF
TRBJ1-2,TRBV7-8,.,.,TGTGCCAGCAGCCCTAGAGGGGCTAACTATGGCTACACCTTC,CASSPRGANYGYTF
TRBJ2-1,TRBV7-9,.,TRBD2,TGTGCCAGCAGCTCCGGGGGGCTAGCGGGAGTTGAGCAGTTCTTC,CASSSGGLAGVEQFF
TRBJ1-2,TRBV27,.,TRBD1,TGTGCCACCGGACAGGGCGTGAGTTATGGCTACACCTTC,CATGQGVSYGYTF
TRBJ1-2,TRBV7-9,.,TRBD1,TGTGCCAGCAACGCTGGACAGGGGGCTATTTCGAACTATGGCTACACCTTC,CASNAGQGAISNYGYTF
TRBJ1-1,TRBV27,.,.,TGTGCCAGCAGTTTAGGCCAAACCATGAACACTGAAGCTTTCTTT,CASSLGQTMNTEAFF
TRBJ2-1,TRBV5-1,.,TRBD2,TGCGCCAGCAGCGGCCAGCGGGGGGAGCAGTTCTTC,CASSGQRGEQFF
TRBJ2-7,TRBV27,.,TRBD2,TGTGCCAGCAGTTTGGCTAGCGGGTACTACGAGCAGTACTTC,CASSLASGYYEQYF
TRBJ1-2,TRBV12-5,.,.,TGTGCTAGTGGTTGGGGACACCTCAGAAACTATGGCTACACCTTC,CASGWGHLRNYGYTF
TRBJ2-5,TRBV7-9,.,TRBD1,TGTGCCAGCAGCTTCAGGAGGACAGGGTCTGAGACCCAGTACTTC,CASSFRRTGSETQYF
TRBJ1-1,TRBV4-1,.,.,TGCGCCAGCAGCCAAGAAGTGTCGGGTTGGACTGAAGCTTTCTTT,CASSQEVSGWTEAFF
TRBJ2-1,TRBV27,.,TRBD1,TGTGCCAGCGAAACAGGGGGCAATGAGCAGTTCTTC,CASETGGNEQFF
TRBJ1-1,TRBV29-1,.,TRBD1,TGCAGCGTTGCAGGGGGCGCGAGAACTGAAGCTTTCTTT,CSVAGGARTEAFF
TRBJ2-3,TRBV5-5,.,.,TGTGCCAGCAGCTTAACTAGCCCAGATACGCAGTATTTT,CASSLTSPDTQYF
TRBJ2-2,TRBV6-5,.,TRBD2,TGTGCCAGCAGTTCCCTAGCGGGGGGGCGAGATGAGCTGTTTTTT,CASSSLAGGRDELFF
TRBJ2-1,TRBV5-4,once,.,TGTGCCAGCAGGTTTTGGGGAGGGGACACCTACAATGAGCAGTTCTTC,CASRFWGGDTYNEQFF
TRBJ1-6,TRBV2,.,.,TGTGCCAGCAGTGAAGCCCCCCTTTACAGTAGAAGTTCACCCCTCCACTTT,CASSEAPLYSRSSPLHF
TRBJ2-1,TRBV9,.,TRBD2,TGTGCCAGCAGCGTAGGACTAGCGGGAGGGCCACCCTACAATGAGCAGTTCTTC,CASSVGLAGGPPYNEQFF
TRBJ2-4,TRBV7-9,once,.,TGTGCCAGCAGCTTAGCGGGCAAAAACATTCAGTACTTC,CASSLAGKNIQYF